The 23 T cell receptor beta chains given below trace back to one sample, sequenced in a study of blood T cell repertoires in COVID-19. This table comes from immunoSEQ multiplex PCR, and its TCRdb copy is limited to in-frame clones, with some not included. Of about 150,000 clones listed, 81% are singletons. The sequenced sample consisted of peripheral blood. The receptors originated from a woman aged 55 to 70 with active or convalescent COVID-19.

V is TRBV20-1 and J is TRBJ1-1; TRBD1 is a possible D gene (5 bases). This CDR3 contains 12 residues. V was trimmed by 3 bases and J by 11 bases, leaving 16 bases between them. Per germline, CDR1 DFQATT and CDR2 SNEGSKA (reference sequence). The CDR3 is CSASRLAGSAFF. Here the CDR3 DNA reads TGCAGTGCTAGTAGATTGGCAGGGTCGGCTTTCTTT.

The chain links TRBV3-1 (or the pseudogene TRBV3-2) to TRBJ2-3; maybe TRBD2 (6 bases). The CDR3 sequence is 16 residues long. V was shortened by 4 bases and J by 3 bases, with 17 bases between the two germline ends. Germline V gives CDR1 LGHDT, CDR2 YNNKEL (reference sequence). CDR3 DNA: TGTGCCAGCAGCCTCGACTGGGGCGGGGCGACAGATACGCAGTATTTT. It translates to CASSLDWGGATDTQYF.

This chain joins TRBV7-9 and TRBJ2-5, with D perhaps matching TRBD2 (5 bases). Germline V CDR1 and CDR2: SEHNR, FQNEAQ (reference sequence). The CDR3 extends over 13 amino acids. V was pared by 3 bases and J by 9 bases, with 14 bases between. The CDR3 spells CASSFRPTGSQYF. DNA for the CDR3: TGTGCCAGCAGCTTTAGACCCACGGGGTCCCAGTACTTC. The full variable domain, completed using reference TRBV7-9 and TRBJ2-5, is DTGVSQNPRHKITKRGQNVTFRCDPISEHNRLYWYRQTLGQGPEFLTYFQNEAQLEKSRLLSDRFSAERPKGSFSTLEIQRTEQGDSAMYLCASSFRPTGSQYFGPGTRLLVL.

This clone was detected only a few times. The gene calls are TRBV18 and TRBJ1-1; 7 positions match TRBD1. Per the germline V gene, CDR1 is KGHSH and CDR2 is LQKENI. The CDR3 is 16 residues long. With V trimmed by 2 bases and J by 1 base, 7 bases remained unmatched. The chain's CDR3 is CASSPAFGTANTEAFF. For the CDR3, the DNA is TGTGCCAGCTCACCAGCCTTCGGGACAGCGAACACTGAAGCTTTCTTT.

This chain joins TRBV6-5 and TRBJ1-1; perhaps TRBD1 as D (5 bases). Trimming took 6 bases from V and 3 from J, leaving 11 bases between them. In germline, CDR1 is MNHEY, CDR2 SVGAGI. CDR3 size: 13 residues. The DNA for the CDR3 is TGTGCCAGCAGGACTCGGGGGGACACTGAAGCTTTCTTT. It translates to CASRTRGDTEAFF.

This chain uses TRBV18 with TRBJ1-3; D is uncertain. Trimming removed 2 bases from V and 1 base from J, with 18 bases in between. CDR1 and CDR2 from the germline V gene are KGHSH and LQKENI. There are 18 residues in the CDR3. The CDR3 region is CASSPWASLRSSGNTIYF. CDR3 bases: TGTGCCAGCTCACCATGGGCCAGCCTAAGGTCGTCTGGAAACACCATATATTTT.

V gene TRBV29-1 combines with J gene TRBJ2-3; 10 bases line up with TRBD2. The V segment lost 3 bases and the J segment 2 bases; nucleotides outside the gene matches: 5. The CDR3 length is 15 residues. Germline V gene sequence: CDR1 SQVTM, CDR2 ANQGSEA. CDR3 amino acids: CSVEPSGRTTDTQYF. The DNA of the CDR3 is TGCAGCGTTGAGCCTAGCGGGAGAACCACAGATACGCAGTATTTT.

This chain links TRBV19 with TRBJ2-7; TRBD1 agrees at 7 bases. J lost 0 bases, V lost 10 bases, and 15 bases had no gene match. Per germline, CDR1 LNHDA and CDR2 SQIVND (reference sequence). The CDR3 length is 16 residues. In nucleotides, the CDR3 is TGTGCCACCTCAACAGGCGAGACAGGGAGCTCCTACGAGCAGTACGTC. Translating it yields CATSTGETGSSYEQYV.

This clone appeared once. The chain carries TRBV11-1 and TRBJ2-2; tentative D call: TRBD2 (7 bases). V dropped 11 bases and J dropped 7 bases, with 20 bases sitting between them. The CDR3 is 14 residues long. Germline V gene data show CDR1 as SGHAT and CDR2 as FQDESV (reference sequence). The CDR3 coding sequence is TGTGCCTCTCGGGGGCGGGAGCTCGGCGGGGAGCTGTTTTTT. It specifies CASRGRELGGELFF.

The CDR3 spells CASSYSTGTSGYTF. CDR3 nucleotide sequence: TGTGCCAGCAGTTACTCGACAGGGACCTCTGGCTACACCTTC. The V and J genes are TRBV6-5 and TRBJ1-2; TRBD1 matches 7 bases. The V gene end was trimmed by 0 bases and the J gene end by 7 bases; junction bases not matched to a gene: 5. Germline assignment: CDR1 MNHEY and CDR2 SVGAGI. There are 14 residues in the CDR3.

The chain joins TRBV28 to TRBJ1-5; 10 nucleotides align to TRBD1. V lost 6 bases and J lost 6; bases outside the gene matches: 8. CDR3 size: 15 residues. Germline CDR1 and CDR2: MDHEN and SYDVKM. This chain's CDR3 is CASRRQGARGQPQHF. The CDR3 DNA sequence: TGTGCCAGCAGAAGACAGGGGGCGCGGGGTCAGCCCCAGCATTTT.

The chain employs TRBV6-6 and TRBJ1-3, with D hard to call. This CDR3 region has 13 residues. Between the trimmed V and J ends, which lost 6 bases and 4 bases, there was a span of 10 bases. Germline V gene sequence: CDR1 MNHNY, CDR2 SVGAGI (reference sequence). Here the CDR3 DNA reads TGTGCCAGCAGAGTCGCGGCCGGAAACACCATATATTTT. Translated: CASRVAAGNTIYF.

This clone showed up just a few times. The J gene is TRBJ2-7, the V gene TRBV7-8; D gene ambiguous. Germline V lookup: CDR1 SGHVS, CDR2 FQNEAQ. The CDR3 has 15 amino acids. Trimming left V 1 base short and J 2 bases short, with 12 bases between. The CDR3 loop is CASSLGVAATYEQYF. The CDR3 DNA reads as TGTGCCAGCAGCTTAGGGGTGGCGGCCACCTACGAGCAGTACTTC.

This chain uses TRBV5-4 with TRBJ2-7, with a weak D call TRBD1 (6 bases). This CDR3 comprises 14 residues. V was clipped by 2 bases and J by 3 bases, with 12 bases between them. CDR1 is SGHNT and CDR2 is YYREEE in the germline V gene (reference sequence). This CDR3 is CASSFIGTSYEQYF. CDR3 in DNA: TGTGCCAGCAGCTTTATCGGGACAAGCTACGAGCAGTACTTC. The full variable domain, in which reference TRBV5-4 and TRBJ2-7 provide the parts outside the CDR3, is ETGVTQSPTHLIKTRGQQVTLRCSSQSGHNTVSWYQQALGQGPQFIFQYYREEENGRGNFPPRFSGLQFPNYSSELNVNALELDDSALYLCASSFIGTSYEQYFGPGTRLTVT.

A note on this clone: This specimen includes other DNA sequences encoding the same CDR3. The chain has TRBV18 and TRBJ1-5; 7 positions match TRBD1. V gave up 3 bases and J gave up 0 bases; unmatched junction bases: 5. Per the germline V gene, CDR1 is KGHSH and CDR2 is LQKENI. There are 16 residues in the CDR3. CDR3 region: CASSPDRPDSNQPQHF. The CDR3 DNA follows: TGTGCCAGCTCACCGGACAGGCCAGATAGCAATCAGCCCCAGCATTTT. Filled out from reference TRBV18 and TRBJ1-5, the complete variable domain reads NAGVMQNPRHLVRRRGQEARLRCSPMKGHSHVYWYRQLPEEGLKFMVYLQKENIIDESGMPKERFSAEFPKEGPSILRIQQVVRGDSAAYFCASSPDRPDSNQPQHFGDGTRLSIL.

V and J are TRBV18 and TRBJ2-1; no reliable D call. Trimming shortened V by 2 bases and J by 0 bases, and 11 bases separated the two germline ends. Germline CDR1 and CDR2: KGHSH and LQKENI. This CDR3 region has 16 residues. CDR3 loop: CASSPFRQSSYNEQFF. The DNA of the CDR3 is TGTGCCAGCTCACCATTCAGACAAAGCTCCTACAATGAGCAGTTCTTC.

The V gene is TRBV19, the J gene TRBJ1-1; maybe TRBD1 (5 bases). CDR3 length equals 16 residues. V was shortened by 6 bases and J by 1 base, with 18 bases between the two germline ends. Germline CDR1 LNHDA, CDR2 SQIVND (reference sequence). CDR3 DNA: TGTGCCAGTAGCCTTACAGGCTTGTGGGGGAACACTGAAGCTTTCTTT. Protein: CASSLTGLWGNTEAFF.

This chain links TRBV24-1 with TRBJ1-2; 8 bases line up with TRBD1. CDR3 length equals 13 residues. Germline values: CDR1 KGHDR, CDR2 SFDVKD. The V and J ends lost 6 bases and 2 bases, in that order; junction bases with no gene match: 1. CDR3 nucleotides: TGTGCCACCAGTCCAGGGGGCAACTATGGCTACACCTTC. Translation: CATSPGGNYGYTF.

This chain uses TRBV19 with TRBJ1-2; D ambiguous. Looked up from germline, CDR1 is LNHDA and CDR2 is SQIVND (reference sequence). V lost 8 bases and J 6 bases, leaving 16 bases between the germline ends. This CDR3 spans 13 amino acids. The CDR3 DNA reads TGTGCCAGTCGGACGGACTCCTCTCATGGCTACACCTTC. Protein: CASRTDSSHGYTF.

The genes are TRBV28 and TRBJ1-2; 7 nucleotides match TRBD1. Germline V gene sequence: CDR1 MDHEN, CDR2 SYDVKM. J gave up 4 bases and V 2 bases, and 1 base lay outside the gene matches. This CDR3 region has 13 residues. CDR3 loop: CASSLRDSYGYTF. CDR3 DNA: TGTGCCAGCAGTTTAAGGGACAGCTATGGCTACACCTTC.

A word on this clone: At one of its ends the junction is not consistent with the germline gene, which may arise from a read error. This chain uses TRBV7-7 with TRBJ2-2; TRBD2 is a possible D gene (6 bases). Germline V gene lookup returns CDR1 SSHAT and CDR2 FNYEAQ (reference sequence). This CDR3 is 16 amino acids long. The DNA for the CDR3 is TGTGCTAGCAGCCAAGAACTAGCAGTGAACACCGGGGAGCTGTTTTTT. It translates to CASSQELAVNTGELFF. The variable domain in full, completed from reference TRBV7-7 and TRBJ2-2, reads GAGVSQSPRYKVTKRGQDVTLRCDPISSHATLYWYQQALGQGPEFLTYFNYEAQPDKSGLPSDRFSAERPEGSISTLTIQRTEQRDSAMYRCASSQELAVNTGELFFGEGSRLTVL.

This clone showed up just once. The rearrangement uses TRBV28 and TRBJ2-7; 8 positions agree with TRBD1. Germline trimming cut 5 bases from V and 0 bases from J; bases unmatched to any gene: 9. Germline V CDR1 and CDR2: MDHEN, SYDVKM. The CDR3 consists of 16 residues. CDR3 sequence: CASSAYYGTGSYEQYF. In nucleotides, the CDR3 is TGTGCCAGCAGTGCCTACTACGGGACAGGCTCCTACGAGCAGTACTTC.

This clone was seen a few times. The V call is TRBV5-6, the J call TRBJ2-7, with 9 positions matching TRBD2. CDR3 size: 18 residues. V was pared by 3 bases and J by 4 bases, with 17 bases of the junction left unmatched. CDR1 SGHDT and CDR2 YYEEEE come from the germline V gene. The CDR3 reads CASSSSSGAYVSYYEQYV. The CDR3 DNA is TGTGCCAGCAGCTCGTCTAGCGGGGCCTATGTATCTTATTACGAGCAGTACGTC.